Presented here are 2 T cell receptor beta chains from one specimen sequenced in a study of blood T cell repertoires in COVID-19. The assay was immunoSEQ multiplex PCR, and TCRdb's table has in-frame clones only and misses some. The sample has roughly 50,000 clones; around 90% are singletons. The sequenced material came from peripheral blood. The receptor set was obtained from an older man with acute or convalescent COVID-19.

This rearrangement joins TRBV19 to TRBJ1-2, with TRBD1 matching over 7 bases. The germline V gene encodes CDR1 LNHDA and CDR2 SQIVND (reference sequence). Trimming cost V 7 bases and J 2 bases; bases outside gene matches: 10. The CDR3 is 15 residues long. Written as DNA, the CDR3 is TGTGCCAGTACCCAGGACAGGACCTCAAACTATGGCTACACCTTC. As protein: CASTQDRTSNYGYTF.

The chain is built from TRBV24-1 and TRBJ2-7; D may be TRBD1 (6 bases). The CDR3 spans 13 residues. Trimming took 12 bases from V and 1 from J, leaving 15 bases between them. From germline, CDR1 is KGHDR and CDR2 SFDVKD. CDR3 DNA sequence: TGTGCCTCCAAAACTGACAGGTCCTACGAGCAGTACTTC. Encoded protein: CASKTDRSYEQYF.